This T cell receptor beta chain comes out of a study of response to subunit inactivated influenza vaccine. The V gene end was trimmed by 8 bases and the J gene end by 13 bases; junction bases not matched to a gene: 17. CDR3 length: 16 residues. CDR1 DFQATT and CDR2 SNEGSKA come from the germline V gene (reference sequence). TCRdb reanalysed the RT-PCR reads using MiXCR and keeps one entry per CDR3 protein. This sample yields hundreds of thousands of distinct CDR3 sequences, of which 15% to 18% are seen a single time; around 10% belongs to the top ten. Study conclusions and caveats: Every seasonal influenza vaccination brings in few new T cells, the authors suggested.

Concerning this clonotype itself: Its matching antigen is unknown.

The clonotype comes from a man aged 50-60 years who received an inactivated influenza vaccine. The chain joins TRBV20-1 to TRBJ2-1, with TRBD2 identical over 16 bases. The sample in question was PBMCs from blood, obtained about 13 days after vaccination. For the CDR3, the DNA is TGCAGTCTCCCTCCGGGACTAGCGGGAGGGCCGGCTTTTCAGTTCTTC. Translated, it gives CSLPPGLAGGPAFQFF.